These 13 T cell receptor beta chains were all obtained from the same sample, sequenced in a study of shared clonotypes between healthy human individuals. TCRdb's copy holds only in-frame clones and misses some; the assay was immunoSEQ multiplex PCR. Of more than 2 million clones listed, 85% to 95% are singletons. Material for sequencing was naive CD4+ T cells sorted from blood. Subset of the sample: CD45RA+ positively selected. The receptors originated from a man aged 18 to 30 in good health.

V usage is TRBV6-5 and J usage is TRBJ1-4, with 7 positions matching TRBD1. The CDR3 has 15 residues. Germline values: CDR1 MNHEY, CDR2 SVGAGI. V dropped 5 bases and J dropped 1; count of bases not matched to a gene: 4. The CDR3, as DNA: TGTGCCAGCAGTATAAACAGGGGAACTAATGAAAAACTGTTTTTT. It specifies CASSINRGTNEKLFF.

This clone appeared once. The chain combines TRBV7-2 with TRBJ1-2; no clear D. CDR3 size: 12 residues. Trimming pared 5 bases from V and 4 bases from J, leaving 8 bases between. Germline assignment: CDR1 SGHTA and CDR2 FQGNSA. Written as DNA, the CDR3 is TGTGCCAGCAGCGCCGACGTCTATGGCTACACCTTC. Its translation: CASSADVYGYTF. Together with reference TRBV7-2 and TRBJ1-2, the CDR3 gives the full variable domain: GAGVSQSPSNKVTEKGKDVELRCDPISGHTALYWYRQSLGQGLEFLIYFQGNSAPDKSGLPSDRFSAERTGGSVSTLTIQRTQQEDSAVYLCASSADVYGYTFGSGTRLTVV.

The chain links TRBV30 to TRBJ2-3; TRBD2 matches at 8 bases. Germline assignment: CDR1 GTSNPN and CDR2 SVGIG (reference sequence). The CDR3 runs to 15 residues. V trimming: 0 bases; J trimming: 3 bases; junction bases outside the gene matches: 5. The CDR3 DNA is TGTGCCTGGAGTGTACGGACGGGAGGGACAGATACGCAGTATTTT. Translated, it gives CAWSVRTGGTDTQYF.

This chain uses TRBV4-3 with TRBJ1-5; 9 nucleotides line up with TRBD1. Germline CDR1 reads LGHNA; CDR2 reads YSLEER. The CDR3 is 14 residues long. Trimming took 1 base from V and 5 from J; bases not matched to a gene: 0. CDR3: CASSQGTGDQPQHF. The CDR3 nucleotides read TGCGCCAGCAGCCAAGGGACAGGGGATCAGCCCCAGCATTTT.

V usage is TRBV6-1 and J usage is TRBJ2-5; TRBD2 aligns across 10 bases. The germline CDR1 and CDR2 sequences are MNHNS and SASEGT. This CDR3 comprises 15 residues. With V trimmed by 4 bases and J by 5 bases, 7 bases remained unmatched. The CDR3 is CASSVQTSGLETQYF. In nucleotides, the CDR3 is TGTGCCAGCAGTGTCCAGACTAGCGGGTTGGAGACCCAGTACTTC.

On this clone itself: A read error is possible here, since a much larger clone lies one base away. Other DNA sequences in the sample encode the same CDR3. The CDR3 bases are TGTGCCAGCAGCTTAGCGGGAACCGGGGAGCTGTTTTTT. This encodes CASSLAGTGELFF. The V and J genes are TRBV7-2 and TRBJ2-2; D is undetermined. The CDR3 length is 13 residues. Per the germline V gene, CDR1 is SGHTA and CDR2 is FQGNSA. V gave up 0 bases and J gave up 5 bases, with 4 bases separating them.

V is TRBV12-5 and J is TRBJ2-3; the D is unclear. Trimming stripped 2 bases from V and 2 bases from J, with 8 bases between. Germline CDR1 and CDR2: LGHNT and FRNRAP. The CDR3 covers 14 residues. CDR3 loop: CASGLLPNTDTQYF. CDR3 in DNA: TGTGCTAGTGGTTTGTTACCTAACACAGATACGCAGTATTTT.

CDR3 in amino acids: CASSYGGSQETQYF. CDR3 DNA: TGTGCCAGCAGTTACGGGGGCTCACAAGAGACCCAGTACTTC. V is TRBV28 and J is TRBJ2-5, with D perhaps assigned TRBD1 or TRBD2 (6 bases each). The CDR3 consists of 14 residues. Trimming shortened V by 4 bases and J by 2 bases, and 11 bases separated the two germline ends. The germline V gene has CDR1 MDHEN and CDR2 SYDVKM. The complete variable domain, with remaining parts taken from reference TRBV28 and TRBJ2-5, reads DVKVTQSSRYLVKRTGEKVFLECVQDMDHENMFWYRQDPGLGLRLIYFSYDVKMKEKGDIPEGYSVSREKKERFSLILESASTNQTSMYLCASSYGGSQETQYFGPGTRLLVL.

DNA for the CDR3: TGTGCCAGCAGCGTAGAAAGTACCCATACGCAGTATTTT. Translation gives CASSVESTHTQYF. The J gene is TRBJ2-3, the V gene TRBV9; D gene unclear. Germline V gives CDR1 SGDLS, CDR2 YYNGEE. Between the trimmed V and J ends, which lost 0 bases and 7 bases, there was a span of 9 bases. This CDR3 spans 13 amino acids.

The V call is TRBV7-6, the J call TRBJ2-7; 7 nucleotides align to TRBD1. CDR3 length: 14 amino acids. CDR1 is SGHVS and CDR2 is FNYEAQ in the germline V gene. V was pared by 5 bases and J by 0 bases, with 4 bases of the junction left unmatched. The CDR3: CASSPQGFSYEQYF. DNA of the CDR3: TGTGCCAGCAGCCCACAGGGGTTCTCCTACGAGCAGTACTTC.

The V call is TRBV30, the J call TRBJ2-1; possibly TRBD1 for D (6 bases). Per the germline V gene, CDR1 is GTSNPN and CDR2 is SVGIG (reference sequence). CDR3 size: 15 residues. V was shortened by 5 bases and J by 2 bases, with 16 bases between the two germline ends. CDR3 nucleotide sequence: TGTGCCTGGGCACAGGGAACGCTTACCTACAATGAGCAGTTCTTC. The encoded protein is CAWAQGTLTYNEQFF.

This chain uses TRBV15 with TRBJ1-4; D is uncertain. The CDR3 has 15 amino acids. CDR1 LNHNV and CDR2 YYDKDF come from the germline V gene (reference sequence). V was trimmed by 0 bases and J by 0 bases, leaving 5 bases between them. The CDR3 bases are TGTGCCACCAGCAGAGAGGCGACAACTAATGAAAAACTGTTTTTT. Protein product: CATSREATTNEKLFF.

This chain links TRBV7-9 with TRBJ2-1, with TRBD2 identical over 7 bases. Trimming at V came to 5 bases and at J to 8 bases, leaving 9 bases not matched to a gene. Germline V lookup: CDR1 SEHNR, CDR2 FQNEAQ (reference sequence). This CDR3 comprises 14 residues. CDR3: CASSPGAGVDEQFF. The CDR3 nucleotides read TGTGCCAGCAGCCCTGGTGCGGGGGTGGATGAGCAGTTCTTC.